The TCR beta chain described here comes from a study of early T cells in non-severe SARS-CoV-2 infection. Overall study context: Bulk RNA taken from unsorted whole blood was sequenced, leaving chains unpaired.

As to this clonotype: Its matching antigen is unknown.

General study findings and limits: There was a bias toward anti-spike CD8 responses in VDJdb matching, which missed private and CD4 specificities.

Attached unique molecular identifiers marked individual cDNA molecules. TCRdb re-analysed the 5' RACE reads in MiXCR, keeping a single row per CDR3 protein. The sample includes 50,000 to 70,000 distinct CDR3 sequences, roughly an eighth seen only once; the top ten take 4% to 5%. The germline V gene has CDR1 LNHDA and CDR2 SQIVND (reference sequence). CDR3 length: 15 amino acids. The V and J ends lost 8 bases and 0 bases respectively, with 16 bases between them. The rearrangement uses TRBV19 and TRBJ1-1; D is undetermined. The source is an adult who was a healthcare worker with PCR-confirmed SARS-CoV-2 infection or an uninfected control (not recorded which). The sequencing input was whole blood. Written as DNA, the CDR3 is TGTGCCAGTCGCCGGTGGGCCAGCATGAACACTGAAGCTTTCTTT. It is translated as CASRRWASMNTEAFF.